This TCR beta chain emerged from a study of CD8+CD57+ T cells in acquired aplastic anemia. Study findings and constraints: A significant difference in CD8+ Simpson's diversity between patients and controls was not found.

TCR beta VDJ and CDR3 profiles were obtained from a genomic DNA template. TCRdb reprocessed the reads via MiXCR and lists one record per CDR3 protein. The table includes 130,000 or so distinct CDR3 sequences, approximately 36% detected once. On this clonotype: The antigen remains undetermined.

Deletions cut 0 bases from V and 1 base from J, with 5 bases between. Germline V gives CDR1 LNHNV, CDR2 YYDKDF (reference sequence). This CDR3 contains 14 residues. Before being chosen for sequencing, patients had shown CD8+CD57+ cell expansion by flow cytometry. Among the patients, none had received any therapy at the time of blood sampling. V and J are TRBV15 and TRBJ2-3; D uncertain. Material for sequencing was sorted CD4+, CD8+, or CD8+CD57+ T cells (not recorded which) from PBMCs. This TCR was recovered from a human donor with aplastic anemia. The DNA for the CDR3 is TGTGCCACCAGCAGAGATCGGGGCACAGATACGCAGTATTTT. This sequence encodes CATSRDRGTDTQYF.